Each of the 24 T cell receptor beta chains below was sequenced from the same sample in a study of shared clonotypes between healthy human individuals. Produced via immunoSEQ multiplex PCR; TCRdb's table is partial and in-frame only. The sample shows some 2.1 million clones, about 95% of them seen only once. Naive CD8 cells, CD45RO-negative and positively selected for CCR7, excluded terminally differentiated effector memory CD45RA+ cells. Sequencing input: naive CD8+ T cells sorted from blood. These receptors all come from a man aged 18-30 years in good health.

The chain recombines TRBV10-3 with TRBJ2-3; tentative D call: TRBD2 (5 bases). Germline-derived CDR1 and CDR2 are ENHRY and SYGVKD. This CDR3 region has 14 residues. The V end was cut by 10 bases, the J end by 2 bases, with 16 bases between. This CDR3 reads CATVARDLTDTQYF. The CDR3 bases are TGTGCCACCGTCGCACGGGATCTCACAGATACGCAGTATTTT.

The V gene is TRBV5-8, the J gene TRBJ1-5; D is unclear. Trimming left V 0 bases short and J 9 bases short, with 16 bases between. This CDR3 is built from 15 residues. Germline V gene sequence: CDR1 SGHTS, CDR2 YDEGEE. This chain's CDR3 is CASSLDDAVVWPQHF. CDR3 in DNA: TGTGCCAGCAGCTTGGACGACGCAGTGGTGTGGCCCCAGCATTTT.

The chain combines TRBV15 with TRBJ2-2; D remains ambiguous. The germline CDR1 and CDR2 sequences are LNHNV and YYDKDF (reference sequence). V was trimmed by 1 base and J by 3 bases, leaving 6 bases between them. CDR3 length: 14 amino acids. The CDR3 DNA follows: TGTGCCACCAGCAGAGGACTTGACACCGGGGAGCTGTTTTTT. This encodes CATSRGLDTGELFF.

Of note for this clone: The same CDR3 arises from other DNA sequences in this sample as well. The chain is built from TRBV6-5 and TRBJ1-1; D might be TRBD1 (6 bases). Germline V gives CDR1 MNHEY, CDR2 SVGAGI. V dropped 0 bases and J dropped 4 bases, with 9 bases sitting between them. This CDR3 has 14 amino acids. The CDR3 sequence: CASSYSGGSTEAFF. The DNA for the CDR3 is TGTGCCAGCAGTTACTCAGGGGGTTCCACTGAAGCTTTCTTT.

Worth noting for this clone: Other nucleotide sequences from this sample produce the same CDR3. V gene TRBV27 combines with J gene TRBJ1-2, with D perhaps TRBD1 (5 bases). The CDR3 is made up of 14 amino acids. Germline values: CDR1 MNHEY, CDR2 SMNVEV (reference sequence). Trimming removed 2 bases from V and 5 bases from J, with 12 bases in between. CDR3 coding DNA: TGTGCCAGCAGTTTAACAGGTTCGGGTTATGGCTACACCTTC. The encoded protein is CASSLTGSGYGYTF.

The V call is TRBV28, the J call TRBJ2-3; TRBD2 matches 9 bases. Germline V lookup: CDR1 MDHEN, CDR2 SYDVKM. V shed 8 bases and J 0 bases; nucleotides not matched to a gene: 15. The CDR3 is 18 amino acids. CDR3 amino acids: CASGTLDSGGISTDTQYF. CDR3 DNA sequence: TGTGCCAGCGGGACCCTGGATAGCGGGGGAATTAGCACAGATACGCAGTATTTT.

The gene calls are TRBV13 and TRBJ2-2, with D possibly TRBD2 on 5 matching bases. Germline CDR1 and CDR2: PRHDT and FYEKMQ (reference sequence). The CDR3 is 16 residues long. The V gene lost 5 bases and the J gene lost 4 bases, with 17 bases spanning the gap. The CDR3 bases are TGTGCCAGCAGCCCCCCCGAGCGGTTGGGCACCGGGGAGCTGTTTTTT. Its translation: CASSPPERLGTGELFF. The full variable domain, with the rest looked up from reference TRBV13 and TRBJ2-2, is AAGVIQSPRHLIKEKRETATLKCYPIPRHDTVYWYQQGPGQDPQFLISFYEKMQSDKGSIPDRFSAQQFSDYHSELNMSSLELGDSALYFCASSPPERLGTGELFFGEGSRLTVL.

This clone has more than one count but fewer than ten. This chain connects TRBV4-1 to TRBJ1-2; a possible D gene is TRBD1 (5 bases). The CDR3 spans 13 residues. Trimming left V 5 bases short and J 2 bases short, with 9 bases between. In germline, CDR1 is MGHRA, CDR2 YSYEKL. This chain's CDR3 is CASSGTENYGYTF. CDR3 nucleotide sequence: TGCGCCAGCAGCGGGACGGAGAACTATGGCTACACCTTC.

The chain uses TRBV5-4 and TRBJ1-2, with TRBD1 as a possible D gene (5 bases). Trimming removed 1 base at V and 6 bases at J, with 16 bases between. CDR1 and CDR2 from the germline V gene are SGHNT and YYREEE (reference sequence). This CDR3 region has 15 residues. The DNA of the CDR3 is TGTGCCAGCAGCTTGTCGTCCGAAGGGGCAGATGGCTACACCTTC. Residues: CASSLSSEGADGYTF. The whole variable domain, remainder taken from reference TRBV5-4 and TRBJ1-2, is ETGVTQSPTHLIKTRGQQVTLRCSSQSGHNTVSWYQQALGQGPQFIFQYYREEENGRGNFPPRFSGLQFPNYSSELNVNALELDDSALYLCASSLSSEGADGYTFGSGTRLTVV.

This rearrangement joins TRBV6-5 to TRBJ1-2; TRBD1 is a possible D gene (5 bases). This CDR3 is built from 13 residues. Trimming took off 0 bases at V and 8 bases at J, with 10 bases between the two ends. In germline, CDR1 is MNHEY, CDR2 SVGAGI. CDR3 in amino acids: CASSYSKGDGYTF. Here the CDR3 DNA reads TGTGCCAGCAGTTACTCGAAAGGGGACGGCTACACCTTC.

The rearrangement links TRBV4-1 to TRBJ2-3; 8 bases map to TRBD1. V shed 4 bases and J 5 bases; nucleotides not matched to a gene: 5. The CDR3 sequence is 14 residues long. Per germline, CDR1 MGHRA and CDR2 YSYEKL. CDR3 bases: TGCGCCAGCAGCCCGGACAGGGTTATAGATACGCAGTATTTT. It is translated as CASSPDRVIDTQYF.

This chain connects TRBV7-9 to TRBJ1-5, with D perhaps matching TRBD1 (5 bases). CDR1 is SEHNR, CDR2 FQNEAQ, per germline (reference sequence). This CDR3 is 15 amino acids long. The V and J ends lost 2 bases and 6 bases respectively, with 14 bases between them. CDR3 residues: CASSLSPGPGQPQHF. In DNA, the CDR3 is TGTGCCAGCAGCTTAAGTCCAGGGCCTGGTCAGCCCCAGCATTTT.

The chain links TRBV27 to TRBJ1-4; unclear D gene. Germline V lookup: CDR1 MNHEY, CDR2 SMNVEV (reference sequence). V lost 3 bases and J lost 4, with 9 bases in between. This CDR3 has 14 residues. DNA of the CDR3: TGTGCCAGCAGTTTGTCCGGGAATAATGAAAAACTGTTTTTT. Translated, it gives CASSLSGNNEKLFF.

The V and J genes are TRBV9 and TRBJ1-5; tentatively, D is TRBD1 (5 bases). Trimming took off 0 bases at V and 5 bases at J, with 24 bases between the two ends. The CDR3 loop spans 19 amino acids. CDR1 and CDR2 from the germline V gene are SGDLS and YYNGEE. CDR3 amino acids: CASSVAMGRAPRLHQPQHF. CDR3 in DNA: TGTGCCAGCAGCGTAGCTATGGGCAGGGCGCCTCGACTCCATCAGCCCCAGCATTTT.

The CDR3 region is CASSLLPGNYGYTF. The CDR3 coding sequence is TGTGCCAGCAGCTTACTCCCGGGTAACTATGGCTACACCTTC. This rearrangement joins TRBV11-2 to TRBJ1-2; D gene ambiguous. Germline values: CDR1 SGHAT, CDR2 FQNNGV. Trimming shortened V by 2 bases and J by 1 base, and 8 bases separated the two germline ends. The CDR3 runs 14 residues.

Comments on this clone: In the same sample, other DNA sequences code for this CDR3. The V call is TRBV4-3, the J call TRBJ2-7, with D maybe TRBD2 (5 bases). Trimming pared 1 base from V and 0 bases from J, leaving 7 bases between. The length of the CDR3 is 14 residues. Germline V gene sequence: CDR1 LGHNA, CDR2 YSLEER. The CDR3 reads CASSQVEGSYEQYF. CDR3 bases: TGCGCCAGCAGCCAAGTTGAGGGCTCCTACGAGCAGTACTTC.

The chain combines TRBV6-6 with TRBJ2-1, with D hard to call. Germline V gene sequence: CDR1 MNHNY, CDR2 SVGAGI (reference sequence). V lost 2 bases, J lost 4 bases, and 6 bases lay in between. This CDR3 contains 13 residues. The CDR3 loop is CASSYRAYNEQFF. The CDR3 nucleotides read TGTGCCAGCAGTTACAGGGCTTACAATGAGCAGTTCTTC.

This chain joins TRBV19 and TRBJ2-7; D may be TRBD2 (6 bases). CDR3 length: 12 residues. Germline CDR1 and CDR2: LNHDA and SQIVND (reference sequence). With 6 bases removed from V and 7 bases from J, the gap between germline ends came to 13 bases. CDR3 nucleotides: TGTGCCAGTAGCGGGAGCGGTGTTGAGCAGTACTTC. This gives the protein CASSGSGVEQYF.

The chain couples TRBV28 to TRBJ1-4; 9 positions agree with TRBD1. The CDR3 has 15 residues. J was trimmed by 5 bases and V by 3 bases; bases with no gene match: 4. The germline V gene encodes CDR1 MDHEN and CDR2 SYDVKM. For the CDR3, the DNA is TGTGCCAGCAGTTTGGATGGGACAGGGAATGAAAAACTGTTTTTT. Translated, it gives CASSLDGTGNEKLFF.

V usage is TRBV4-1 and J usage is TRBJ2-7; D not certain. The CDR3 extends over 13 amino acids. Trimming left V 1 base short and J 3 bases short, with 7 bases between. Germline CDR1 reads MGHRA; CDR2 reads YSYEKL. The CDR3, as DNA: TGCGCCAGCAGCCAAGTTAGAGACTACGAGCAGTACTTC. Protein sequence: CASSQVRDYEQYF.

Worth noting for this clone: The sample carries other DNA sequences with the same CDR3. This chain joins TRBV27 and TRBJ2-6; weak D call: TRBD1 (6 bases). This CDR3 spans 16 amino acids. In germline, CDR1 is MNHEY, CDR2 SMNVEV (reference sequence). The germline V and J ends were trimmed by 5 bases and 2 bases, with 13 bases remaining between them. CDR3 nucleotides: TGTGCCAGCAGTCTTTCACCAGGGGCTGGGGCCAACGTCCTGACTTTC. Its translation is CASSLSPGAGANVLTF.

The chain joins TRBV4-3 to TRBJ2-3; 9 nucleotides align to TRBD2. Germline trimming cut 6 bases from V and 4 bases from J; bases unmatched to any gene: 5. Germline-derived CDR1 and CDR2 are LGHNA and YSLEER. There are 14 residues in the CDR3. The DNA of the CDR3 is TGCGCCAGCAGTCATAGCGGGAGTCCAGATACGCAGTATTTT. This sequence encodes CASSHSGSPDTQYF.

The chain employs TRBV27 and TRBJ2-2, with 10 positions matching TRBD1. CDR1 is MNHEY, CDR2 SMNVEV, per germline (reference sequence). With V trimmed by 5 bases and J by 5 bases, 2 bases remained unmatched. The CDR3 covers 14 residues. DNA of the CDR3: TGTGCCAGCAGTATGGGACAGGGGACCGGGGAGCTGTTTTTT. It encodes CASSMGQGTGELFF.

A remark on this clone: The identical CDR3 is also encoded by other nucleotide sequences in the sample. The genes are TRBV6-5 and TRBJ1-1; weak D call: TRBD1 (5 bases). V was cut by 2 bases and J by 5 bases, with 9 bases left in between. This CDR3 spans 13 amino acids. Per germline, CDR1 MNHEY and CDR2 SVGAGI. The chain's CDR3 is CASSYLQGTEAFF. The DNA for the CDR3 is TGTGCCAGCAGTTACCTCCAGGGAACTGAAGCTTTCTTT.